The sequence of this T cell receptor beta chain was determined in a study of response to subunit inactivated influenza vaccine. Study-level findings and limits: With each seasonal influenza vaccination, the authors suggested, few new T cells are recruited.

TCRdb reprocessed the RT-PCR reads with MiXCR, giving one entry per CDR3 protein. The sample lists roughly 700,000 distinct CDR3 sequences; approximately 14% were seen once. The CDR3 runs to 18 residues. The junction had 4 bases not matched to a gene; V was cut back by 6 bases and J by 0 bases. About this clonotype itself: The antigen is undetermined.

The input for sequencing was PBMCs from blood, taken around 15 days before vaccination. The J gene is TRBJ2-6, the V gene TRBV12-3 or TRBV12-4; 14 bases are shared with TRBD2. This sequence was found in a man aged 50-59 years who received an inactivated influenza vaccine. CDR3 region: CASSFGLAGGSGANVLTF. The CDR3, as DNA: TGTGCCAGCAGCTTTGGACTAGCGGGGGGCTCTGGGGCCAACGTCCTGACTTTC.